Detailed here is one T cell receptor (beta chain). Its antigen is currently unknown. These data come from a study of cytomegalovirus exposure and HLA in healthy donors. Study observations and caveats: Clonal expansion, a later analysis showed, was greater in HLA-associated TCR beta chains than in equally common others.

PCR amplification relied on 60 Vbeta primers (plus 13 Jbeta primers). Some clones are missing from TCRdb's copy, which holds only in-frame ones; the method was immunoSEQ multiplex PCR. The sample contains about 14,000 clones, roughly 63% of which appear only once. CDR3 length equals 13 residues. Germline CDR1 and CDR2: KGHSH and LQKENI. Trimming removed 2 bases from V and 2 bases from J, with 6 bases in between. The gene calls are TRBV18 and TRBJ2-5; no definite D call. Sequences were obtained from PBMCs. The TCR comes from a woman in her fifties or sixties in good health and CMV-seropositive. CDR3 DNA: TGTGCCAGCTCACCAGTAGAACAAGAGACCCAGTACTTC. It is translated as CASSPVEQETQYF.